This T cell receptor beta chain came from a study of human T cells and chemical hapten exposure (dated by TCRdb to the early 2020s). For context, the study as a whole: For sensitization, 2% DPC in acetone was applied to a roughly 2 cm by roughly 2 cm area of upper inner arm skin. Weekly therapeutic DPC doses were additionally applied to the scalp of patients throughout the roughly 24-week study period. Patch tests used Finn chambers with 0.01% DPC on the upper back, scored after 6 days by International Contact Dermatitis Research Group standards. The mostly female patient cohort included alopecia areata with under or over 50% scalp involvement, alopecia totalis and alopecia universalis. Libraries were combined into a pool for sequencing, and differences in TCR yield between samples came mainly from small differences in library volumes within the pool. Peripheral blood TCR repertoire changes were tracked in vivo in alopecia patients during primary and secondary sensitization to the hapten diphenylcyclopropenone (DPC). Patient blood was sampled pre-sensitization (week 0) and at 2, 6 and about 24 weeks after DPC sensitization. Roughly 30 alopecia patients provided blood for TCR sequencing at one to four time points (pre-sensitization, 2, 6 and 24 weeks). The paper as a whole reports these results and caveats: A positive correlation was found between the number of PT1 expanded TCRs and patch test score, with significance reached at thresholds 8, 16 and 32 but not 4. After repeated subsampling, the strength of the expansion versus patch-test correlation and the threshold at which it became significant changed. Expanded TCRs formed significantly more large CDR3 similarity clusters than pre-sensitization or healthy control sets, consistent with antigen-driven responses. All patients had alopecia, a presumed autoimmune disease, so their immune response might differ from that of healthy individuals. The number of TCRs above 1 in 1000 frequency did not change with DPC sensitization; there was no evidence of global repertoire structure alterations.

Libraries were built with RACE. Sequencer: NextSeq 500. During library preparation, unique molecular identifiers were attached to individual cDNA molecules so that TCRs could be counted quantitatively and reproducibly. Each blood RNA sample was used to sequence both TCR alpha and TCR beta chains. The study's own analysis went as follows. The median number of TCRs per sample was 95,638, ranging from roughly 23,224 to 690,600. V, J and CDR3 annotation of the TCR reads was performed with the Decombinator software suite. Every sample was subsampled to the same number of TCRs (28,000) for the PS versus PT1 abundance plots. Expanded TCRs were defined as absent before sensitization and observed at least eight times at the 2-week time point. In TCRdb, the public reads were trimmed at Q25 with fastp and aligned with MiXCR, with productive beta chains retained. Duplicate CDR3 protein sequences are folded into a single record with the most common DNA and genes. TCRdb, rather than the study authors, made the V and J calls. The sample contains fewer than 300,000 distinct CDR3 sequences, about 7.7% of them found a single time. In total, the top ten clones hold approximately 1.2% of the sample.

The time point label on this specimen signifies: pre-sensitization, week 0. In the paper's terms, the treatment or condition label means: therapeutic diphenylcyclopropenone sensitization with weekly scalp DPC. At each patch-test visit, blood was drawn before the patch test was applied. Patients were eligible if aged 18 to 70, diagnosed with alopecia and judged suitable for DPC therapy, and pregnant patients were excluded. Total RNA was extracted from unfractionated whole blood collected in Tempus Blood RNA tubes. Trimming at the junction amounts to 4 bases on V and 2 bases on J, and the germline ends lie 8 bases apart. The CDR3 goes from the cysteine to the phenylalanine over 13 residues. Just the 39-base CDR3 DNA is kept, in frame starting at base 1. CDR1 and CDR2 (DFQATT, SNEGSKA) derive from the germline V gene (reference sequence). This clonotype was seen a handful of times. The clone's antigen remains unknown. No clone much larger than this one lies a single base away; base qualities are absent.

This TCR was recovered from a man aged 18 to 30 with alopecia areata. Some clones in this sample may be carry-over from other donors' samples. The sequencing here drew on whole blood, taken in connection with sensitization to the hapten diphenylcyclopropenone (DPC). The chain links TRBV20-1 with TRBJ2-2; no D gene call is confident. The sequenced DNA is TGCAGTGCTAAACATATCAACACCGGGGAGCTGTTTTTT. This translates into CSAKHINTGELFF.